Below are 18 T cell receptor beta chains sequenced from a single sample in a study of T cell responses to AZD1222 COVID-19 vaccine. The table came from immunoSEQ multiplex PCR; TCRdb's copy has only in-frame clones and leaves some out. The data show about 150,000 clones, around 91% seen once. Sequencing used peripheral blood, obtained on day 0 of AZD1222 vaccination. These receptors came from an adult in good health.

V gene TRBV28 combines with J gene TRBJ1-1; 7 positions agree with TRBD1. The V segment lost 8 bases and the J segment 4 bases; nucleotides outside the gene matches: 13. Per germline, CDR1 MDHEN and CDR2 SYDVKM. This CDR3 has 15 residues. The DNA for the CDR3 is TGTGCCAGCTCTGGATTCCTGGCAGGGGGCACTGAAGCTTTCTTT. Encoded protein: CASSGFLAGGTEAFF.

The chain employs TRBV28 and TRBJ2-5; D might be TRBD2 (5 bases). CDR1 and CDR2 from the germline V gene are MDHEN and SYDVKM. The CDR3 has 14 residues. The V end lost 2 bases, the J end lost 0 bases, and 7 bases lay between the germline ends. CDR3 in amino acids: CASSLRGYQETQYF. CDR3 nucleotide sequence: TGTGCCAGCAGTTTAAGAGGGTACCAAGAGACCCAGTACTTC.

The rearrangement links TRBV20-1 to TRBJ2-7; perhaps D is TRBD1 or TRBD2 (5 bases each). Germline V CDR1 and CDR2: DFQATT, SNEGSKA (reference sequence). The CDR3 loop spans 11 amino acids. Deletions cut 7 bases from V and 0 bases from J, with 7 bases between. CDR3 coding DNA: TGCAGTGGAGGGGCCTCCTACGAGCAGTACTTC. This gives the protein CSGGASYEQYF.

The chain employs TRBV4-2 and TRBJ2-2, with 13 bases fitting TRBD2. The J segment lost 7 bases and the V segment lost 4 bases, leaving 9 bases of the junction unmatched. The CDR3 runs to 17 residues. Germline values: CDR1 LGHNA, CDR2 YNFKEQ. The CDR3 loop is CASSRETSGRLGGELFF. The CDR3 DNA follows: TGTGCCAGCAGCCGAGAGACTAGCGGGAGGTTGGGCGGGGAGCTGTTTTTT.

In its sample, this clone was seen a few times. The genes are TRBV6-1 and TRBJ1-5; D gene unclear. V was cut by 2 bases and J by 4 bases, with 6 bases left in between. Per the germline V gene, CDR1 is MNHNS and CDR2 is SASEGT. This CDR3 has 13 amino acids. CDR3 amino acids: CASSEHGNQPQHF. The CDR3 bases are TGTGCCAGCAGTGAACACGGGAATCAGCCCCAGCATTTT.

CDR3 protein: CASSQGLAGGPSSYEQYF. Written as DNA, the CDR3 is TGCGCCAGCAGCCAAGGACTAGCGGGAGGCCCAAGCTCCTACGAGCAGTACTTC. The chain combines TRBV4-3 with TRBJ2-7; 13 positions match TRBD2. The CDR3 is made up of 18 amino acids. V gave up 1 base and J gave up 0 bases; unmatched junction bases: 6. Germline CDR1 LGHNA, CDR2 YSLEER.

In nucleotides, the CDR3 is TGTGCCAGCACCCCTGGGGGGGTAAGCTCCTACAATGAGCAGTTCTTC. As protein: CASTPGGVSSYNEQFF. The rearrangement links TRBV28 to TRBJ2-1; 7 positions agree with TRBD2. Looked up from germline, CDR1 is MDHEN and CDR2 is SYDVKM. With V trimmed by 7 bases and J by 0 bases, 9 bases remained unmatched. The CDR3 has 16 residues.

The chain joins TRBV28 to TRBJ1-4; maybe TRBD1 (6 bases). The germline V and J ends were trimmed by 11 bases and 10 bases, with 14 bases remaining between them. This CDR3 region has 11 residues. Germline lookup yields CDR1 MDHEN and CDR2 SYDVKM. CDR3 sequence reads: CASWGAAKLFF. The CDR3 DNA follows: TGTGCCTCCTGGGGGGCGGCAAAACTGTTTTTT.

CDR3 nucleotides: TGTGCCAGTAGGGTTACTGACAGGGACCCTAACTATGGCTACACCTTC. Amino acids: CASRVTDRDPNYGYTF. This rearrangement joins TRBV19 to TRBJ1-2; 7 positions agree with TRBD1. Germline loops: CDR1 LNHDA, CDR2 SQIVND (reference sequence). Trimming at V came to 6 bases and at J to 0 bases, leaving 10 bases not matched to a gene. The length of the CDR3 is 16 residues.

This chain links TRBV27 with TRBJ2-1; TRBD1 aligns across 7 bases. Per germline, CDR1 MNHEY and CDR2 SMNVEV (reference sequence). The CDR3 extends over 15 amino acids. Trimming removed 0 bases from V and 5 bases from J; junction bases left unmatched: 4. CDR3 sequence: CASSLSGDRDNEQFF. CDR3 DNA sequence: TGTGCCAGCAGTTTATCGGGTGACAGGGACAATGAGCAGTTCTTC.

The V and J genes are TRBV24-1 and TRBJ2-7; no reliable D call. Germline V gives CDR1 KGHDR, CDR2 SFDVKD. Trimming removed 8 bases at V and 2 bases at J, with 12 bases between. The CDR3 is 13 amino acids. CDR3 nucleotide sequence: TGTGCCACCACCCTTACTGGGCCCTACGAGCAGTACTTC. Translation: CATTLTGPYEQYF.

About this clone itself: This CDR3 is also generated by other DNA sequences in the sample. The chain joins TRBV28 to TRBJ1-2; a possible D gene is TRBD1 (5 bases). V was shortened by 4 bases and J by 5 bases, with 8 bases between the two germline ends. Germline V gene data show CDR1 as MDHEN and CDR2 as SYDVKM. This CDR3 spans 12 amino acids. CDR3: CASSSQGYGYTF. CDR3 bases: TGTGCCAGCAGTTCCCAGGGATATGGCTACACCTTC.

The chain is built from TRBV30 and TRBJ2-3, with 7 bases that match TRBD2. The CDR3 runs 15 residues. Trimming took 3 bases from V and 3 from J; bases not matched to a gene: 9. CDR1 GTSNPN and CDR2 SVGIG come from the germline V gene (reference sequence). The CDR3 DNA is TGTGCCTGGAGCTGGGAGGGATTGGGAACAGATACGCAGTATTTT. Translating gives CAWSWEGLGTDTQYF.

The chain carries TRBV30 and TRBJ2-2; no firm D call. Germline V gives CDR1 GTSNPN, CDR2 SVGIG (reference sequence). Trimming cost V 2 bases and J 6 bases, with 10 bases left between them. This CDR3 contains 13 residues. The CDR3: CAWSSLAAGELFF. The CDR3 DNA follows: TGTGCCTGGAGTTCCCTCGCCGCCGGGGAGCTGTTTTTT.

The genes are TRBV19 and TRBJ2-7, with 9 nucleotides matching TRBD1. Germline V gives CDR1 LNHDA, CDR2 SQIVND (reference sequence). J lost 6 bases, V lost 5 bases, and 17 bases had no gene match. The CDR3 totals 17 residues. CDR3 residues: CASSPGQGAGLWIEQYF. CDR3 in DNA: TGTGCCAGTAGTCCGGGACAGGGAGCCGGTTTATGGATCGAGCAGTACTTC.

The chain is built from TRBV4-1 and TRBJ1-4, with D possibly being TRBD1 (6 bases). Germline V gene lookup returns CDR1 MGHRA and CDR2 YSYEKL. The CDR3 consists of 15 residues. V gave up 0 bases and J gave up 8 bases, with 13 bases separating them. CDR3 nucleotide sequence: TGCGCCAGCAGCCAAGATCGGACAGCGGGGGAAAAACTGTTTTTT. Amino acids: CASSQDRTAGEKLFF.

This chain links TRBV15 with TRBJ1-6; a weak D match, TRBD1 (5 bases). CDR3 size: 15 residues. Germline V gives CDR1 LNHNV, CDR2 YYDKDF (reference sequence). Trimming shortened V by 0 bases and J by 10 bases, and 13 bases separated the two germline ends. The chain's CDR3 is CATSRDHGGGSPLHF. CDR3 DNA sequence: TGTGCCACCAGCAGAGATCATGGGGGAGGATCACCCCTCCACTTT.

The chain employs TRBV28 and TRBJ1-6, with TRBD1 identical over 10 bases. With V trimmed by 4 bases and J by 3 bases, 6 bases remained unmatched. The CDR3 totals 17 residues. Per germline, CDR1 MDHEN and CDR2 SYDVKM. CDR3: CASSSTRTGGYNSPLHF. CDR3 coding DNA: TGTGCCAGCAGTTCCACTCGGACAGGGGGCTATAATTCACCCCTCCACTTT.